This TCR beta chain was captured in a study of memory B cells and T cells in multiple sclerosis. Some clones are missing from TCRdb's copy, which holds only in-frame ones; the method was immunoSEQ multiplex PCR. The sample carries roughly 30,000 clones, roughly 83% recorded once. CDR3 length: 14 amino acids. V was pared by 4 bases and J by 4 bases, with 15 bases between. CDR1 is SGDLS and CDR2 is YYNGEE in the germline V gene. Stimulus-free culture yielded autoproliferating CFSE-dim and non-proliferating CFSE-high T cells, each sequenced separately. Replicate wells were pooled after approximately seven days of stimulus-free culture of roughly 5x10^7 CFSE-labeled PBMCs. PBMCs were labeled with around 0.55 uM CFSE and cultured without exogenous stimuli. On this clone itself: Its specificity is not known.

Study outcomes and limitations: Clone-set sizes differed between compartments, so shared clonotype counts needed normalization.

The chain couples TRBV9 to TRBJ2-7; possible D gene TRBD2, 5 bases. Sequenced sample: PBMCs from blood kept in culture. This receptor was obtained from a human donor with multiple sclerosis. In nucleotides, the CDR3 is TGTGCCAGCAGCCCTCAAGCGGAGGTGTACGAGCAGTACTTC. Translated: CASSPQAEVYEQYF.